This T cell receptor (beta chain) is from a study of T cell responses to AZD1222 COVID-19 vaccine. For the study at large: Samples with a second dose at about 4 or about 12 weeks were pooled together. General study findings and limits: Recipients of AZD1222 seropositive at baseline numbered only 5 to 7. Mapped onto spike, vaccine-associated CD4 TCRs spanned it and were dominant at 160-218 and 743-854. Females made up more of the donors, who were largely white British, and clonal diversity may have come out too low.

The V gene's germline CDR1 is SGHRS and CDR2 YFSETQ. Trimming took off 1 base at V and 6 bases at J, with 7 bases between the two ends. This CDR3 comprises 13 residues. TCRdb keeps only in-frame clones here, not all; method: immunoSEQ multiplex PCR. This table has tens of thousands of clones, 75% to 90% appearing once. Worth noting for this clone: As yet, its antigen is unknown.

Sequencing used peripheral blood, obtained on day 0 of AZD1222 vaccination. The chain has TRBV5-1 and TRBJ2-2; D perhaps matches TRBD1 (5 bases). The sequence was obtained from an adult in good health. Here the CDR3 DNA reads TGCGCCAGCAGCTTGCAGGGTCCCGGGGAGCTGTTTTTT. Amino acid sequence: CASSLQGPGELFF. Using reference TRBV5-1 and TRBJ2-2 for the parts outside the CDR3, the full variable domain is KAGVTQTPRYLIKTRGQQVTLSCSPISGHRSVSWYQQTPGQGLQFLFEYFSETQRNKGNFPGRFSGRQFSNSRSEMNVSTLELGDSALYLCASSLQGPGELFFGEGSRLTVL.